The 5 T cell receptor beta chains below were found in one sample sequenced in a study of blood T cell repertoires in COVID-19. This table comes from immunoSEQ multiplex PCR, and its TCRdb copy is limited to in-frame clones, with some not included. The sample has 300,000 to 400,000 clones, approximately 90% seen once; the top ten hold approximately 1.6%. Sequences were obtained from peripheral blood. The source is a woman aged 25 to 39 with COVID-19, enrolled during active disease.

The CDR3 bases are TGTGCCAGCAGCCTTCTACCGGGACAGGGGAATCAGCCCCAGCATTTT. It codes for CASSLLPGQGNQPQHF. The chain couples TRBV2 to TRBJ1-5; 10 nucleotides align to TRBD1. The trim removed 6 bases at V and 4 bases at J, leaving 9 bases unmatched. CDR1 is SNHLY, CDR2 FYNNEI, per germline. This CDR3 is built from 16 residues.

The CDR3 DNA reads TGTGCCTGGAGTGTTGGCAGGGGCGCCGGGGAGCTGTTTTTT. Its translation: CAWSVGRGAGELFF. This rearrangement joins TRBV30 to TRBJ2-2; D is possibly TRBD1 (6 bases). Germline CDR1 and CDR2: GTSNPN and SVGIG (reference sequence). V lost 0 bases to trimming and J lost 6 bases, with 11 bases between them. The CDR3 runs to 14 residues. Full variable domain (remainder filled in from reference TRBV30 and TRBJ2-2): SQTIHQWPATLVQPVGSPLSLECTVEGTSNPNLYWYRQAAGRGLQLLFYSVGIGQISSEVPQNLSASRPQDRQFILSSKKLLLSDSGFYLCAWSVGRGAGELFFGEGSRLTVL.

The V and J genes are TRBV11-3 and TRBJ2-7; 10 positions agree with TRBD1. Germline V lookup: CDR1 SGHNT, CDR2 YENEEA. The V segment lost 5 bases and the J segment 4 bases; nucleotides outside the gene matches: 8. The CDR3 sequence is 15 residues long. CDR3 sequence reads: CASSARDRGGYEQYF. The CDR3 DNA follows: TGTGCCAGCAGCGCGCGGGACAGGGGTGGATACGAGCAGTACTTC.

The V gene is TRBV21-1, the J gene TRBJ1-1; TRBD1, the table's D call, was not compared with the DNA. TRBV21-1 is annotated as a pseudogene. The CDR3 spans 21 residues. CDR3 protein: CASSKHRQGMAYWRIFLKAFF. Here the CDR3 DNA reads TGTGCCAGCAGCAAACACCGACAGGGCATGGCATACTGGCGTATTTTTCTCAAAGCTTTCTTT.

This clone was recorded only once. V gene TRBV24-1 combines with J gene TRBJ2-3; no definite D call. Trimming left V 0 bases short and J 1 base short, with 4 bases between. The CDR3 loop spans 14 amino acids. CDR1 is KGHDR and CDR2 is SFDVKD in the germline V gene. In DNA form, the CDR3 reads TGTGCCACCAGTGATTTGTCAGGCACAGATACGCAGTATTTT. Translation gives CATSDLSGTDTQYF.